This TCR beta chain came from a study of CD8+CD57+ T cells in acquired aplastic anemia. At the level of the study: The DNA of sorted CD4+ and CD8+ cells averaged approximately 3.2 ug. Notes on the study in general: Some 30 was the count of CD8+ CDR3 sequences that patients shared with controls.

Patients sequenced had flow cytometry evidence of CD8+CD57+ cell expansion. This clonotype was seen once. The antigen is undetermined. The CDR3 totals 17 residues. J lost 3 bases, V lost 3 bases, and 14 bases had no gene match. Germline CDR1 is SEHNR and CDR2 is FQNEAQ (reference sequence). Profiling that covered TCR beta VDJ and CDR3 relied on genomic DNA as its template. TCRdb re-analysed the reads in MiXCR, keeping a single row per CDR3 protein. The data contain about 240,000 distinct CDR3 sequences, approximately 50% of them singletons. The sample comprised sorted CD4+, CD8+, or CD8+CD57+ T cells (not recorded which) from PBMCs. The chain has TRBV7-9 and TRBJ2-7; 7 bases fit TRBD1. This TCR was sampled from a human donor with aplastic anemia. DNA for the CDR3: TGTGCCAGCAGCTTGGCTCCTGGACAGGAAGAACACTACGAGCAGTACTTC. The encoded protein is CASSLAPGQEEHYEQYF. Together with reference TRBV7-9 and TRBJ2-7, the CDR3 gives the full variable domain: DTGVSQNPRHKITKRGQNVTFRCDPISEHNRLYWYRQTLGQGPEFLTYFQNEAQLEKSRLLSDRFSAERPKGSFSTLEIQRTEQGDSAMYLCASSLAPGQEEHYEQYFGPGTRLTVT.